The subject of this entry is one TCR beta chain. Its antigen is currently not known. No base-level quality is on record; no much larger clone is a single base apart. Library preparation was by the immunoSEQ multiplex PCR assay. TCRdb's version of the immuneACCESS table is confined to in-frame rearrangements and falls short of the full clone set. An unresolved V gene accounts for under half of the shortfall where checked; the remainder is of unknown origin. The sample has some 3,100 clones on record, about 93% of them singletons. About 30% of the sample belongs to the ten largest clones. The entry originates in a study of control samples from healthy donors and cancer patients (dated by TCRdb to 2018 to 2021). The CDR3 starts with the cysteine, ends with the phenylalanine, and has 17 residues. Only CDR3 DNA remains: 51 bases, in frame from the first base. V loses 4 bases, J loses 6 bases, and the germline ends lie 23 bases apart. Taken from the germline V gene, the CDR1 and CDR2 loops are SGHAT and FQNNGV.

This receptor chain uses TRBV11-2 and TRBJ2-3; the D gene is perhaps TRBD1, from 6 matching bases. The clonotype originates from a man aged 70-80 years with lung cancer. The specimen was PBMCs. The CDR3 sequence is CASSSGQLRPGGDTQYF. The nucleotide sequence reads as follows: TGTGCCAGCAGCTCCGGACAGCTGCGGCCGGGTGGGGATACGCAGTATTTT.